The TCR beta chain under discussion was sequenced for a study of monozygotic twins with inflammatory bowel disease. Whole-study results and caveats: Especially where disease activity was present, IBD patients had fewer clonotypes in common with others than healthy twins did. Extra variability in the repertoires of patients may have come from differing immunosuppressive treatments.

An approximately 2.3 ml blood sample was drawn per donor. Germline V gene data show CDR1 as SGHTA and CDR2 as FQGNSA. The CDR3 is made up of 13 amino acids. Concerning this clonotype: Its antigen remains unknown.

cDNA for each sample came from eight separate reactions. TCRdb processed the 5' RACE reads again and assigns one entry to each CDR3 protein, with no DNA. The sample table includes about 300,000 distinct CDR3 sequences. Sequencing used blood. The clonotype was recovered from a human donor with ulcerative colitis or Crohn's disease, or a healthy co-twin of an affected twin (not recorded which). V is TRBV7-2 and J is TRBJ2-5; with no DNA, the TCRdb D assignment of TRBD1 cannot be verified. The CDR3 sequence: CAHKDSGAETQYF.